These 30 T cell receptor beta chains share one sample of origin, sequenced in a study of OX40 agonist ivuxolimab in advanced cancers. The method was immunoSEQ multiplex PCR; TCRdb's version includes in-frame clones alone and lacks a portion of them. The sample carries about 38,000 clones, 65% to 90% recorded once. Specimen: CD4+ or CD8+ T cells sorted from blood, collected in a trial of the OX40 agonist ivuxolimab. The receptors were gathered from an adult with an advanced solid tumor such as melanoma, head and neck, liver or kidney cancer.

This clone was seen more than once but under ten times. The chain couples TRBV30 to TRBJ2-3; D gene ambiguous. The ends were cut back, 2 bases at V and 4 bases at J, with 10 bases in the middle. Germline CDR1 and CDR2: GTSNPN and SVGIG (reference sequence). The CDR3 is 13 amino acids. The CDR3 coding sequence is TGTGCCTGGAGTATGGGGTTTGCAGATACGCAGTATTTT. Translating it yields CAWSMGFADTQYF.

The chain couples TRBV5-1 to TRBJ1-4, with D perhaps matching TRBD1 (5 bases). V lost 4 bases and J lost 7, with 14 bases in between. The CDR3 has 14 residues. Germline lookup yields CDR1 SGHRS and CDR2 YFSETQ. The CDR3 protein is CASSRDGEVEKLFF. CDR3 nucleotide sequence: TGCGCCAGCAGCCGGGACGGTGAGGTTGAAAAACTGTTTTTT.

The chain combines TRBV18 with TRBJ2-7; no definite D call. CDR1 KGHSH and CDR2 LQKENI come from the germline V gene. Trimming left V 9 bases short and J 2 bases short, with 11 bases between. The CDR3 is 12 residues long. CDR3 nucleotides: TGTGCCAGTCAGGCGGTGGCCTACGAGCAGTACTTC. Protein: CASQAVAYEQYF.

The chain links TRBV7-2 to TRBJ1-1, with 8 bases lining up with TRBD1. Germline CDR1 reads SGHTA; CDR2 reads FQGNSA. The CDR3 is 13 residues long. With 5 bases clipped from V and 7 bases from J, the junction kept 6 bases outside the gene matches. The CDR3 sequence: CASSVQGASEAFF. The CDR3 DNA follows: TGTGCCAGCAGCGTTCAGGGGGCGAGTGAAGCTTTCTTT.

V is TRBV4-3 and J is TRBJ2-1; D uncertain. This CDR3 contains 16 residues. In germline, CDR1 is LGHNA, CDR2 YSLEER. V was cut by 1 base and J by 6 bases, with 16 bases left in between. In DNA form, the CDR3 reads TGCGCCAGCAGCCAAGGACCCATAACGAGCCGCAATGAGCAGTTCTTC. Its translation: CASSQGPITSRNEQFF.

The V gene is TRBV18, the J gene TRBJ1-3; TRBD1 aligns across 8 bases. The germline V gene has CDR1 KGHSH and CDR2 LQKENI. This CDR3 comprises 16 residues. V lost 2 bases to trimming and J lost 2 bases; unmatched junction nucleotides: 5. For the CDR3, the DNA is TGTGCCAGCTCACCAACCTCAGGGGGCACTGGAAACACCATATATTTT. Its translation is CASSPTSGGTGNTIYF.

This chain joins TRBV7-9 and TRBJ1-1, with 9 bases aligning to TRBD1. Per the germline V gene, CDR1 is SEHNR and CDR2 is FQNEAQ (reference sequence). V shed 5 bases and J 4 bases; nucleotides not matched to a gene: 2. The CDR3 has 13 residues. CDR3 DNA: TGTGCCAGCAGCGCGACAGGGGGCACTGAAGCTTTCTTT. Translated: CASSATGGTEAFF.

This clone was seen a handful of times. This chain's CDR3 is CASSPREGSYNEQFF. CDR3 bases: TGTGCCAGCAGCCCCCGGGAGGGCTCCTACAATGAGCAGTTCTTC. The V call is TRBV9, the J call TRBJ2-1; 8 positions match TRBD2. The V and J ends lost 4 bases and 0 bases, in that order; junction bases with no gene match: 3. The CDR3 contains 15 residues. Per germline, CDR1 SGDLS and CDR2 YYNGEE.

The genes are TRBV15 and TRBJ2-5; TRBD2 matches at 15 bases. This CDR3 is 18 amino acids long. Trimming took 3 bases from V and 4 from J; bases not matched to a gene: 9. Per the germline V gene, CDR1 is LNHNV and CDR2 is YYDKDF (reference sequence). The CDR3: CATSRPGTSGRPGETQYF. The CDR3 coding sequence is TGTGCCACCAGCAGGCCCGGGACTAGCGGGAGGCCCGGAGAGACCCAGTACTTC.

The gene calls are TRBV7-8 and TRBJ2-3, with TRBD2 identical over 14 bases. This CDR3 has 20 residues. In germline, CDR1 is SGHVS, CDR2 FQNEAQ. The ends lost 3 bases at V and 6 bases at J; junction bases unmatched: 17. The CDR3 DNA is TGTGCCAGCAGCTTCCACCCTCCTCAGACTAGCGGGAGGGCGGGGGATACGCAGTATTTT. This gives the protein CASSFHPPQTSGRAGDTQYF. Using reference TRBV7-8 and TRBJ2-3 for the parts outside the CDR3, the full variable domain is GAGVSQSPRYKVAKRGQDVALRCDPISGHVSLFWYQQALGQGPEFLTYFQNEAQLDKSGLPSDRFFAERPEGSVSTLKIQRTQQEDSAVYLCASSFHPPQTSGRAGDTQYFGPGTRLTVL.

This clone was seen only a few times. The J gene is TRBJ1-1, the V gene TRBV5-1, with D maybe TRBD1 (6 bases). The V gene's germline CDR1 is SGHRS and CDR2 YFSETQ. The CDR3 has 14 residues. The V gene lost 1 base and the J gene lost 1 base, with 8 bases spanning the gap. CDR3 nucleotide sequence: TGCGCCAGCAGCTTGTGGGGACAGAACACTGAAGCTTTCTTT. Translating it yields CASSLWGQNTEAFF.

This clone has only a few counts. V usage is TRBV18 and J usage is TRBJ1-1; D is perhaps TRBD1 (6 bases). Germline CDR1 is KGHSH and CDR2 is LQKENI. Trimming left V 3 bases short and J 1 base short, with 12 bases between. The CDR3 is 15 amino acids. Written as DNA, the CDR3 is TGTGCCAGCTCACCGAGACAGGAACCGAACACTGAAGCTTTCTTT. Translating gives CASSPRQEPNTEAFF.

With respect to this clone: At one boundary the junction diverges from the germline segment, which might be a read error. V gene TRBV28 combines with J gene TRBJ2-7; the D gene is possibly TRBD1 (6 bases). CDR1 and CDR2 (germline): MDHEN, SYDVKM. There are 11 residues in the CDR3. CDR3 residues: CASSFSGAPNF. The CDR3 DNA reads as TGTGCCAGCAGTTTTTCAGGGGCCCCGAACTTC.

The chain combines TRBV30 with TRBJ1-2; D is undetermined. Germline-derived CDR1 and CDR2 are GTSNPN and SVGIG (reference sequence). There are 14 residues in the CDR3. Between the trimmed V and J ends, which lost 3 bases and 5 bases, there was a span of 16 bases. CDR3 region: CAWSQMRRPYGYTF. CDR3 coding DNA: TGTGCCTGGAGCCAAATGAGGCGGCCTTATGGCTACACCTTC.

The chain couples TRBV19 to TRBJ2-5, with D possibly matching TRBD2 (5 bases). V lost 3 bases and J lost 5, with 13 bases in between. This CDR3 spans 14 amino acids. CDR1 is LNHDA and CDR2 is SQIVND in the germline V gene (reference sequence). The CDR3 DNA is TGTGCCAGTAGTATCTCGGGGTCCGGGGAGACCCAGTACTTC. Translation gives CASSISGSGETQYF.

The V and J genes are TRBV30 and TRBJ1-6; the match to TRBD1 covers 7 bases. The CDR3 is 14 amino acids. CDR1 and CDR2 (germline): GTSNPN, SVGIG (reference sequence). Unmatched junction bases numbered 7, after V lost 4 bases and J lost 7 bases. The CDR3 sequence: CAWTAGTANSPLHF. CDR3 coding DNA: TGTGCCTGGACGGCCGGGACAGCGAATTCACCCCTCCACTTT.

By frequency in the sample, this clone is medium-sized (0.01 to 0.1%). This chain joins TRBV5-1 and TRBJ1-1, with unresolved D. The CDR3 is 12 residues long. Germline V CDR1 and CDR2: SGHRS, YFSETQ. Between the trimmed V and J ends, which lost 0 bases and 6 bases, there was a span of 6 bases. The CDR3 bases are TGCGCCAGCAGCTTGGGAGGACCTGAAGCTTTCTTT. Translation: CASSLGGPEAFF.

The V and J genes are TRBV9 and TRBJ2-7; D tentatively fits TRBD1 or TRBD2 (6 bases each). This CDR3 contains 16 residues. Looked up from germline, CDR1 is SGDLS and CDR2 is YYNGEE. Deletions cut 0 bases from V and 4 bases from J, with 17 bases between. The CDR3 reads CASSVATGAGGYEQYF. In DNA form, the CDR3 reads TGTGCCAGCAGCGTAGCTACGGGGGCAGGAGGGTACGAGCAGTACTTC.

This chain uses TRBV5-1 with TRBJ1-4; tentative D call: TRBD1 (5 bases). The CDR3 loop spans 14 amino acids. Deletions cut 9 bases from V and 0 bases from J, with 12 bases between. Germline assignment: CDR1 SGHRS and CDR2 YFSETQ. The CDR3 region has the DNA TGCGCCACTAAGACAGACCCAACTAATGAAAAACTGTTTTTT. This codes for CATKTDPTNEKLFF.

This sequence joins TRBV18 and TRBJ2-7, with 9 bases identical to TRBD1. Germline values: CDR1 KGHSH, CDR2 LQKENI. The ends lost 3 bases at V and 3 bases at J; junction bases unmatched: 9. CDR3 length equals 16 residues. Here the CDR3 reads CASSPRTGQGNYEQYF. The CDR3, as DNA: TGTGCCAGCTCACCGAGGACGGGACAGGGAAACTACGAGCAGTACTTC.

The chain links TRBV7-2 to TRBJ2-5, with TRBD2 identical over 7 bases. The CDR3 has 15 residues. V gave up 3 bases and J gave up 1 base; unmatched junction bases: 5. Germline V CDR1 and CDR2: SGHTA, FQGNSA. The CDR3 sequence: CASSFQRGSQETQYF. The CDR3 DNA reads as TGTGCCAGCAGCTTCCAGCGGGGATCCCAAGAGACCCAGTACTTC. Full variable domain (remainder filled in from reference TRBV7-2 and TRBJ2-5): GAGVSQSPSNKVTEKGKDVELRCDPISGHTALYWYRQSLGQGLEFLIYFQGNSAPDKSGLPSDRFSAERTGGSVSTLTIQRTQQEDSAVYLCASSFQRGSQETQYFGPGTRLLVL.

The chain recombines TRBV7-6 with TRBJ1-5, with a weak D call TRBD1 (5 bases). The CDR3 is 16 residues long. The V gene's germline CDR1 is SGHVS and CDR2 FNYEAQ. V was clipped by 1 base and J by 0 bases, with 10 bases between them. CDR3 residues: CASSLGQGISNQPQHF. The CDR3 DNA reads as TGTGCCAGCAGCTTAGGGCAGGGAATTAGCAATCAGCCCCAGCATTTT. Based on the CDR3 plus reference TRBV7-6 and TRBJ1-5, the full variable domain is GAGVSQSPRYKVTKRGQDVALRCDPISGHVSLYWYRQALGQGPEFLTYFNYEAQQDKSGLPNDRFSAERPEGSISTLTIQRTEQRDSAMYRCASSLGQGISNQPQHFGDGTRLSIL.

J is TRBJ1-5 and V is TRBV2; no firm D call. The V and J ends lost 5 bases and 4 bases respectively, with 12 bases between them. This CDR3 spans 14 amino acids. Germline CDR1 reads SNHLY; CDR2 reads FYNNEI. As DNA, the CDR3 is TGTGCCAGCAGTTCTGTGGGGAGGAATCAGCCCCAGCATTTT. Protein product: CASSSVGRNQPQHF.

This clone was detected once. The genes are TRBV19 and TRBJ2-1, with TRBD2 matching over 10 bases. The V segment lost 5 bases and the J segment 8 bases; nucleotides outside the gene matches: 6. From germline, CDR1 is LNHDA and CDR2 SQIVND (reference sequence). CDR3 length equals 14 residues. CDR3 loop: CASSGLAVWDEQFF. Here the CDR3 DNA reads TGTGCCAGTAGTGGACTAGCGGTCTGGGATGAGCAGTTCTTC.

The chain employs TRBV19 and TRBJ1-1; D might be TRBD1 (6 bases). V lost 7 bases and J lost 1, with 16 bases in between. The CDR3 has 15 residues. The germline V gene has CDR1 LNHDA and CDR2 SQIVND (reference sequence). For the CDR3, the DNA is TGTGCCAGTACCGACCGGACAGAGCCGAACACTGAAGCTTTCTTT. It is translated as CASTDRTEPNTEAFF.

J is TRBJ2-3 and V is TRBV20-1; D is tentatively TRBD1 or TRBD2 (5 bases each). With 5 bases removed from V and 6 bases from J, the gap between germline ends came to 9 bases. There are 11 residues in the CDR3. The germline CDR1 and CDR2 sequences are DFQATT and SNEGSKA (reference sequence). The CDR3 region is CSALGVDTQYF. Here the CDR3 DNA reads TGCAGTGCTTTGGGGGTGGATACGCAGTATTTT.

The chain recombines TRBV6-5 with TRBJ2-5; 9 nucleotides agree with TRBD1. Germline CDR1 MNHEY, CDR2 SVGAGI. V gave up 4 bases and J gave up 2 bases; unmatched junction bases: 8. CDR3 length: 16 residues. The CDR3 reads CASSSTGGFGQETQYF. CDR3 nucleotides: TGTGCCAGCAGTTCGACAGGGGGTTTTGGGCAAGAGACCCAGTACTTC.

The rearrangement links TRBV6-5 to TRBJ2-5; 10 bases map to TRBD2. Germline values: CDR1 MNHEY, CDR2 SVGAGI. Losses at the gene ends were 2 bases for V and 5 bases for J; bases not matched to a gene: 8. CDR3 size: 16 residues. The CDR3 sequence: CASSYDLAGVEETQYF. The CDR3 DNA reads TGTGCCAGCAGTTACGATCTAGCGGGAGTTGAGGAGACCCAGTACTTC.

This chain uses TRBV6-6 with TRBJ2-7; 10 bases map to TRBD2. Looked up from germline, CDR1 is MNHNY and CDR2 is SVGAGI (reference sequence). With V trimmed by 2 bases and J by 6 bases, 7 bases remained unmatched. The CDR3 has 15 residues. This chain's CDR3 is CASSYLSGRASEQYF. The CDR3 coding sequence is TGTGCCAGCAGTTACCTCAGCGGGAGGGCCTCCGAGCAGTACTTC.

The chain has TRBV5-8 and TRBJ1-1, with D perhaps matching TRBD1 (5 bases). The CDR3 is 15 residues long. Germline loops: CDR1 SGHTS, CDR2 YDEGEE. V lost 1 base to trimming and J lost 3 bases, with 13 bases between them. CDR3 nucleotide sequence: TGTGCCAGCAGCTTGTCTGGATTAGGGGACACTGAAGCTTTCTTT. Its protein product is CASSLSGLGDTEAFF.